Below, 18 T cell receptor beta chains from the same sample are listed, as sequenced in a study of shared clonotypes between healthy human individuals. Assay used: immunoSEQ multiplex PCR; TCRdb lists only in-frame clones, some missing. The sample holds 600,000 to 750,000 clones; just under 75% are singletons and the top ten take under 2%. The sequenced material came from memory CD4+ T cells sorted from blood. The subset: CD45RA-negative fraction. Source of these receptors: a woman aged 25 to 39 in good health.

This clone showed up just a few times. V usage is TRBV4-1 and J usage is TRBJ2-5; 8 bases are a match to TRBD2. From germline, CDR1 is MGHRA and CDR2 YSYEKL. The CDR3 has 15 amino acids. Trimming at V came to 0 bases and at J to 7 bases, leaving 7 bases not matched to a gene. The CDR3 protein is CASSQEAGGRGTQYF. The CDR3 nucleotides are TGCGCCAGCAGCCAAGAGGCGGGGGGAAGAGGGACCCAGTACTTC.

The chain carries TRBV5-4 and TRBJ2-7; possible D gene TRBD2, 6 bases. The CDR3 loop spans 14 amino acids. V gave up 4 bases and J gave up 4 bases, with 15 bases separating them. Germline assignment: CDR1 SGHNT and CDR2 YYREEE (reference sequence). CDR3: CASSSGLKVYEQYF. The DNA of the CDR3 is TGTGCCAGCAGCAGTGGACTAAAGGTTTACGAGCAGTACTTC.

The rearrangement links TRBV5-4 to TRBJ1-1; perhaps TRBD1 as D (5 bases). Germline values: CDR1 SGHNT, CDR2 YYREEE (reference sequence). V was shortened by 2 bases and J by 0 bases, with 11 bases between the two germline ends. CDR3 length: 15 amino acids. This CDR3 is CASSFGGSVNTEAFF. In DNA, the CDR3 is TGTGCCAGCAGCTTTGGGGGTTCAGTGAACACTGAAGCTTTCTTT. Complete variable domain (other parts from reference TRBV5-4 and TRBJ1-1): ETGVTQSPTHLIKTRGQQVTLRCSSQSGHNTVSWYQQALGQGPQFIFQYYREEENGRGNFPPRFSGLQFPNYSSELNVNALELDDSALYLCASSFGGSVNTEAFFGQGTRLTVV.

Points on this clone: Other nucleotide sequences from this sample produce the same CDR3. The rearrangement links TRBV7-2 to TRBJ1-2; 10 bases are shared with TRBD1. Germline V CDR1 and CDR2: SGHTA, FQGNSA. This CDR3 is 15 amino acids long. V lost 5 bases, J lost 0 bases, and 3 bases stayed unmatched. CDR3 sequence reads: CASSPGTGANYGYTF. As DNA, the CDR3 is TGTGCCAGCAGCCCAGGGACAGGGGCTAACTATGGCTACACCTTC.

This clone was detected many times. The chain joins TRBV7-2 to TRBJ2-2, with unresolved D. Germline CDR1 reads SGHTA; CDR2 reads FQGNSA. The CDR3 has 15 amino acids. Trimming cost V 0 bases and J 0 bases, with 5 bases left between them. The CDR3 DNA sequence: TGTGCCAGCAGCTTAGCACAGACGAACACCGGGGAGCTGTTTTTT. Translated, it gives CASSLAQTNTGELFF.

V is TRBV15 and J is TRBJ2-5; 7 bases line up with TRBD2. The CDR3 length is 17 residues. Per germline, CDR1 LNHNV and CDR2 YYDKDF (reference sequence). V trimming: 0 bases; J trimming: 1 base; junction bases outside the gene matches: 8. The CDR3 DNA sequence: TGTGCCACCAGCAGAGATTCCCCGGGGAGGGGCCAAGAGACCCAGTACTTC. This translates into CATSRDSPGRGQETQYF.

This chain connects TRBV2 to TRBJ2-4, with 8 bases matching TRBD1. CDR1 and CDR2 from the germline V gene are SNHLY and FYNNEI. Trimming took 6 bases from V and 6 from J; bases not matched to a gene: 7. This CDR3 contains 14 residues. The DNA of the CDR3 is TGTGCCAGCAGGTACGGACAGGGCGGAAACATTCAGTACTTC. Translation gives CASRYGQGGNIQYF.

The gene calls are TRBV11-2 and TRBJ1-3; 7 nucleotides align to TRBD1. The V segment lost 5 bases and the J segment 2 bases; nucleotides outside the gene matches: 3. This CDR3 region has 14 residues. Germline lookup yields CDR1 SGHAT and CDR2 FQNNGV. In nucleotides, the CDR3 is TGTGCCAGCAGCCGGGGACAGCCTGGAAACACCATATATTTT. It encodes CASSRGQPGNTIYF.

The rearrangement uses TRBV28 and TRBJ2-7; D is possibly TRBD2 (6 bases). Germline values: CDR1 MDHEN, CDR2 SYDVKM. The CDR3 sequence is 15 residues long. V was shortened by 2 bases and J by 3 bases, with 14 bases between the two germline ends. CDR3 protein: CASSLAGTGIYEQYF. In DNA, the CDR3 is TGTGCCAGCAGTTTAGCCGGGACTGGGATCTACGAGCAGTACTTC.

This chain uses TRBV19 with TRBJ1-2, with D possibly being TRBD1 (6 bases). The length of the CDR3 is 14 residues. Germline lookup yields CDR1 LNHDA and CDR2 SQIVND (reference sequence). V was pared by 5 bases and J by 4 bases, with 14 bases between. CDR3 coding DNA: TGTGCCAGTAGTTTTCACAGGGAAGGCTATGGCTACACCTTC. This codes for CASSFHREGYGYTF.

The chain combines TRBV19 with TRBJ2-1; tentatively, D is TRBD1 (6 bases). V lost 5 bases and J 9 bases, leaving 14 bases between the germline ends. CDR3 size: 13 residues. CDR1 and CDR2 (germline): LNHDA, SQIVND (reference sequence). CDR3 sequence reads: CASSVRQDTEQFF. DNA for the CDR3: TGTGCCAGTAGTGTTCGACAGGATACTGAGCAGTTCTTC.

On this clone itself: It is likely a read error: a sequence one base away is far more abundant. The CDR3 spells CASSVPPRGEQFF. In nucleotides, the CDR3 is TGTGCCAGCAGCGTCCCTCCCAGGGGTGAGCAGTTCTTC. The chain combines TRBV7-8 with TRBJ2-1, with TRBD1 as a possible D gene (6 bases). In germline, CDR1 is SGHVS, CDR2 FQNEAQ. V was pared by 5 bases and J by 9 bases, with 14 bases between. The CDR3 covers 13 residues.

The chain uses TRBV6-1 and TRBJ2-7; 11 bases fit TRBD2. The CDR3 loop spans 15 amino acids. Germline V gene lookup returns CDR1 MNHNS and CDR2 SASEGT. Trimming removed 3 bases from V and 7 bases from J; junction bases left unmatched: 8. The CDR3 loop is CASSELAGGLWEQYF. CDR3 in DNA: TGTGCCAGCAGTGAGTTAGCGGGAGGGCTTTGGGAGCAGTACTTC.

The V call is TRBV5-6, the J call TRBJ2-7; D not certain. The CDR3 covers 14 residues. CDR1 SGHDT and CDR2 YYEEEE come from the germline V gene. V was clipped by 0 bases and J by 1 base, with 8 bases between them. CDR3 sequence reads: CASSLVWTSYEQYF. In DNA, the CDR3 is TGTGCCAGCAGCTTGGTGTGGACGTCCTACGAGCAGTACTTC.

The V and J genes are TRBV30 and TRBJ1-4; no clear D gene. The CDR3 is made up of 15 amino acids. V lost 3 bases, J lost 7 bases, and 18 bases lay in between. Germline V gene sequence: CDR1 GTSNPN, CDR2 SVGIG (reference sequence). CDR3 bases: TGTGCCTGGAGGGGCCAGTCGGTAGGAGGTGAAAAACTGTTTTTT. This encodes CAWRGQSVGGEKLFF.

This clone was seen more than once but under ten times. This chain connects TRBV2 to TRBJ2-2; D is tentatively TRBD1 or TRBD2 (5 bases each). The CDR3 is 16 amino acids. CDR1 is SNHLY, CDR2 FYNNEI, per germline. Trimming stripped 6 bases from V and 4 bases from J, with 18 bases between. CDR3 protein: CASSSYGSGGTGELFF. CDR3 DNA: TGTGCCAGCAGCTCTTATGGGAGTGGGGGCACCGGGGAGCTGTTTTTT.

V and J are TRBV27 and TRBJ2-3; TRBD2 matches at 8 bases. CDR3 length: 18 residues. Trimming took 3 bases from V and 1 from J; bases not matched to a gene: 12. Germline values: CDR1 MNHEY, CDR2 SMNVEV (reference sequence). The CDR3 DNA follows: TGTGCCAGCAGTTTTAAAGCGGGAGCATTCTTGGGCACAGATACGCAGTATTTT. It yields the protein CASSFKAGAFLGTDTQYF.

This chain joins TRBV9 and TRBJ2-5; D possibly corresponds to TRBD2 (7 bases). The germline V gene has CDR1 SGDLS and CDR2 YYNGEE. V was trimmed by 3 bases and J by 5 bases, leaving 14 bases between them. The CDR3 has 14 residues. The CDR3 nucleotides are TGTGCCAGCAGCGAGGGGGGGTTTCGGGAGACCCAGTACTTC. This encodes CASSEGGFRETQYF.